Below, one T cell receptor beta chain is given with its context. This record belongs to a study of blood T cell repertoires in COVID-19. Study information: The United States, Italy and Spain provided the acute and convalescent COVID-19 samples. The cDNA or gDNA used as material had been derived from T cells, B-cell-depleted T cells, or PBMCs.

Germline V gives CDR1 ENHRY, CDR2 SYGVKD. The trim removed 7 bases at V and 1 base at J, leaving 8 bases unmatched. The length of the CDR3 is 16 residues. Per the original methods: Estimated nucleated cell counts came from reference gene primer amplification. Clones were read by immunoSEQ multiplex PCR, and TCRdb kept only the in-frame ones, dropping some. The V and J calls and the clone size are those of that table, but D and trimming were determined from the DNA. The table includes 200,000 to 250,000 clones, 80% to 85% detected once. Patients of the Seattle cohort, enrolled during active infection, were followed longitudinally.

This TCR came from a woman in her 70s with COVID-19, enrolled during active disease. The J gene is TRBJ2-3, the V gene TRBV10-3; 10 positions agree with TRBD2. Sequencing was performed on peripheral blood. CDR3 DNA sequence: TGTGCCATCAAAGCGGGAGGGCCAAGTGGCACAGATACGCAGTATTTT. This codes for CAIKAGGPSGTDTQYF.